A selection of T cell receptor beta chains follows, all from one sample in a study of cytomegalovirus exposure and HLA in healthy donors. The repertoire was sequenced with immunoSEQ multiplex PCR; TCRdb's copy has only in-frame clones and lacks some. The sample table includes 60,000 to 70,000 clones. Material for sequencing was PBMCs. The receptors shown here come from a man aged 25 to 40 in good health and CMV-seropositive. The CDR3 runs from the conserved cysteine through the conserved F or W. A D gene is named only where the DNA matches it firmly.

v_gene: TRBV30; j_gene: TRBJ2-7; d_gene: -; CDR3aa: CAWSRQGSSYEQYF; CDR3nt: TGTGCCTGGAGTAGGCAGGGAAGCTCCTACGAGCAGTACTTC
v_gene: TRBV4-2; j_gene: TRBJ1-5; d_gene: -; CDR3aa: CASSQDPTVSLWQPQHF; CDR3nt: TGTGCCAGCAGCCAAGACCCGACAGTGAGCTTATGGCAGCCCCAGCATTTT
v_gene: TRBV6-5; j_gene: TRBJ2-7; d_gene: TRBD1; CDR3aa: CASSSVGTGPYEQYF; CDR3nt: TGTGCCAGCAGCTCTGTCGGGACAGGACCCTACGAGCAGTACTTC
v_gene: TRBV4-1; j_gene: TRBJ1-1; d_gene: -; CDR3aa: CASSQEVRPGMNTEAFF; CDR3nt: TGCGCCAGCAGCCAAGAAGTCCGCCCAGGGATGAACACTGAAGCTTTCTTT
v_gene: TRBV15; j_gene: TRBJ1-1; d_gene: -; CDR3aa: CATRGPRPYTEAFF; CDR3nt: TGTGCCACCAGGGGCCCGAGACCTTACACTGAAGCTTTCTTT
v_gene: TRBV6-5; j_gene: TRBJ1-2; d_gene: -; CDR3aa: CASRRRGQNYGYTF; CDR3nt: TGTGCCAGCAGACGCCGCGGACAGAACTATGGCTACACCTTC
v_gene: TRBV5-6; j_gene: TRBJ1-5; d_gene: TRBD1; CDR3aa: CASSLSDRGNQPQHF; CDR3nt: TGTGCCAGCAGCTTATCGGACAGGGGCAATCAGCCCCAGCATTTT
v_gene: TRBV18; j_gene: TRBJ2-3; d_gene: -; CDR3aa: CASSPSPDTDTQYF; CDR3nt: TGTGCCAGCTCACCATCTCCAGACACAGATACGCAGTATTTT
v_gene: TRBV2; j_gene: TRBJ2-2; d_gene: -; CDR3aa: CASRQSSANTGELFF; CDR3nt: TGTGCCAGCAGGCAGAGCAGCGCGAACACCGGGGAGCTGTTTTTT
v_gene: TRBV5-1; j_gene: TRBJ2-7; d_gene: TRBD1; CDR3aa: CASRGQGGFEESYEQYF; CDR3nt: TGCGCCAGCAGGGGACAGGGAGGATTTGAAGAAAGTTACGAGCAGTACTTC
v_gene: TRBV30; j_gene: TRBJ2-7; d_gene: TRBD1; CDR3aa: CAWSGQGPYEQYF; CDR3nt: TGTGCCTGGAGTGGACAGGGTCCCTACGAGCAGTACTTC
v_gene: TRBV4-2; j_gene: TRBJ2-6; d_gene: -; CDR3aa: CASSGERGSGANVLTF; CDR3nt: TGTGCCAGCAGCGGAGAAAGGGGCTCTGGGGCCAACGTCCTGACTTTC
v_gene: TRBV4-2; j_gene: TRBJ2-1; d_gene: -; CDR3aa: CASSEQNNNEQFF; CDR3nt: TGTGCCAGCAGCGAACAGAATAACAATGAGCAGTTCTTC
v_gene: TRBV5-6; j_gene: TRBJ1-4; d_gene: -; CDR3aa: CASSLASTNEKLFF; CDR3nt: TGTGCCAGCAGCTTGGCCTCAACTAATGAAAAACTGTTTTTT
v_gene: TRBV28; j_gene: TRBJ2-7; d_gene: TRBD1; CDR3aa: CASSPPGQGINEQYF; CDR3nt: TGTGCCAGCAGTCCGCCGGGACAGGGGATAAACGAGCAGTACTTC